This T cell receptor beta chain emerged from a study of T cells in Graves' hyperthyroidism and ophthalmopathy. Across the whole study: Peripheral blood was collected at initial diagnosis, before any treatment.

The CDR3 has 12 residues. Trimming at V came to 1 base and at J to 8 bases, leaving 4 bases not matched to a gene. Germline V gene lookup returns CDR1 GTSNPN and CDR2 SVGIG (reference sequence). TCR beta CDR3 regions were amplified from RNA. In the first-round RT-PCR of the TCR CDR3, the HTBI primer set was used. TCRdb used MiXCR to reprocess the multiplex PCR reads, holding one entry per CDR3 protein. Among about 530,000 distinct CDR3 sequences listed, 15% to 20% were seen once. Each ophthalmopathy patient scored at least 3 on the Clinical Activity Score and at least 4 on NOSPECS grade, with duration under 3 months.

Sequencing used blood. This clonotype was obtained from a woman younger than 35 with Graves' ophthalmopathy. The chain has TRBV30 and TRBJ1-1; 7 bases are a match to TRBD1. The CDR3: CAWSGQGMEAFF. DNA for the CDR3: TGTGCCTGGAGTGGACAGGGTATGGAAGCTTTCTTT. Complete variable domain (other parts from reference TRBV30 and TRBJ1-1): SQTIHQWPATLVQPVGSPLSLECTVEGTSNPNLYWYRQAAGRGLQLLFYSVGIGQISSEVPQNLSASRPQDRQFILSSKKLLLSDSGFYLCAWSGQGMEAFFGQGTRLTVV.